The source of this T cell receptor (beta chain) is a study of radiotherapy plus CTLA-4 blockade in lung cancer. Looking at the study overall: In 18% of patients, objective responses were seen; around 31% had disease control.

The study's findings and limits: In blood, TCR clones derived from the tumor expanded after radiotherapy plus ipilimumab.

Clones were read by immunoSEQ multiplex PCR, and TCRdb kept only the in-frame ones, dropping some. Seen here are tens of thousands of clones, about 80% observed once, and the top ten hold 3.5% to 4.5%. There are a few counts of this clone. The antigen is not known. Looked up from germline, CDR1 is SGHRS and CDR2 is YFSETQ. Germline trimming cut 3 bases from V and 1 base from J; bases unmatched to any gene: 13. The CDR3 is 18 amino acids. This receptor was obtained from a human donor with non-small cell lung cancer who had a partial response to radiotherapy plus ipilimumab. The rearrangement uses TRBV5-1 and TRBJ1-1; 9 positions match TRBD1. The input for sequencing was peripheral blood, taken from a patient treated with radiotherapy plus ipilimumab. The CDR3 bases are TGCGCCAGCAGCTGGTTTCGGGACAGGGATTCCGGGAACACTGAAGCTTTCTTT. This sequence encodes CASSWFRDRDSGNTEAFF.